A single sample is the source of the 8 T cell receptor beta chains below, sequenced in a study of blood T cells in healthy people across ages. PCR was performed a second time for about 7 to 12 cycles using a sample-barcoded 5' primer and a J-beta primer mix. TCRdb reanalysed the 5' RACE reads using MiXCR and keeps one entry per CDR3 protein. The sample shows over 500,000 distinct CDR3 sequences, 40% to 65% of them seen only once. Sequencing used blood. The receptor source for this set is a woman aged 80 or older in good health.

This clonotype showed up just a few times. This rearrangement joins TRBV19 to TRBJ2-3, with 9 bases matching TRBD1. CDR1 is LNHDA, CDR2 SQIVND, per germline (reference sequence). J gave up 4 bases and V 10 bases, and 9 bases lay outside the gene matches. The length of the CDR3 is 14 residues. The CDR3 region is CANPGQGCSDTQYF. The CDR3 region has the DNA TGTGCCAATCCGGGACAGGGATGTTCAGATACGCAGTATTTT.

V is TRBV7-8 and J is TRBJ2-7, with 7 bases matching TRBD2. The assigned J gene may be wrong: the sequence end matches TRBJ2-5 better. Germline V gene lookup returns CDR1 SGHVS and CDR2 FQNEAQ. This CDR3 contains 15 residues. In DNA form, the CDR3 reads TGTGCCAGCAGCTTAGCGGGGGGGTTCGGAGAGACCCAGTACTTC. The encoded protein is CASSLAGGFGETQYF.

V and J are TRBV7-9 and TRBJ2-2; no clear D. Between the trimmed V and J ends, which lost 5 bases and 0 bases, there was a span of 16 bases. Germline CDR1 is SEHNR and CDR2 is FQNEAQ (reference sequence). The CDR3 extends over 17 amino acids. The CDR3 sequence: CASSPLLASPNTGELFF. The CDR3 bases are TGTGCCAGCAGCCCCCTCCTCGCAAGCCCGAACACCGGGGAGCTGTTTTTT.

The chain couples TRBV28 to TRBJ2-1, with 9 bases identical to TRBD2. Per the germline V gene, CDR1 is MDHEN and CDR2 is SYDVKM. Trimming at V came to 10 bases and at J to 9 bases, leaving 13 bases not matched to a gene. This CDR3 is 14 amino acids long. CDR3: CATTGTSGRSEQFF. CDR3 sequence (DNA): TGTGCCACCACCGGGACGAGCGGGAGGAGTGAGCAGTTCTTC.

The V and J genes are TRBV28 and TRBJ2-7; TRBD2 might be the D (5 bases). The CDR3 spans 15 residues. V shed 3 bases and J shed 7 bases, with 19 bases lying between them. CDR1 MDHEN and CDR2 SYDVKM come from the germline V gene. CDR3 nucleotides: TGTGCCAGCAGTTTTAATCGGGGAGTATACAATGAGCAGTACTTC. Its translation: CASSFNRGVYNEQYF.

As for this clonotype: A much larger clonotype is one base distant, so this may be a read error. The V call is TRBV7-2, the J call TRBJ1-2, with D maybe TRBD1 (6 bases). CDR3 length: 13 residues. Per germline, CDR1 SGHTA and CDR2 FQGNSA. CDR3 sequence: CASSLTGADGCTF. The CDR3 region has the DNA TGTGCCAGCAGCTTAACGGGGGCCGACGGCTGCACCTTC.

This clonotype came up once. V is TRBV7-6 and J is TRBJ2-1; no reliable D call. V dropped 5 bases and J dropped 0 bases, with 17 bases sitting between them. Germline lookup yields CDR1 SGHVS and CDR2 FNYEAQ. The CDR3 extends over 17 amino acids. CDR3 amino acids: CASSPLIDQSSYNEQFF. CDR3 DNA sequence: TGTGCCAGCAGCCCGTTGATAGACCAGAGCTCCTACAATGAGCAGTTCTTC.

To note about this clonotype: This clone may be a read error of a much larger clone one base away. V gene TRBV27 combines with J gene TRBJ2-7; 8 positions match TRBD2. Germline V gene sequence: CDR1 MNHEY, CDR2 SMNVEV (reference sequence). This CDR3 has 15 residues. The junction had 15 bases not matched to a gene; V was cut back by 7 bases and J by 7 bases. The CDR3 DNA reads TGTGCCAGCATTAAAGGCGGGACTAGAGACAATGAGCAGTACTTC. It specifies CASIKGGTRDNEQYF.